What follows are 17 T cell receptor beta chains derived from one specimen sequenced in a study of T cells expressing NK-cell markers. Using the 5' RACE reads, TCRdb records one entry per CDR3 protein without DNA. The table lists 500,000 to 600,000 distinct CDR3 sequences. The sample comprised blood T cells: a sorted CD56 or NKG2C T cell subset, CD4+ or CD8+ T cells, or bulk PBMC T cells (not recorded which). These receptors all come from a man between 18 and 35 years old in good health.

V and J are TRBV12-3 or TRBV12-4 and TRBJ1-5; the D call of TRBD1 rests on TCRdb alone, since no DNA is present to check it. This CDR3 has 14 residues. This chain's CDR3 is CASSRRQSNQPQHF.

The chain uses TRBV6-1 and TRBJ2-5; the TRBD1 assignment by TCRdb is unverifiable without DNA. Germline CDR1 is MNHNS and CDR2 is SASEGT. The CDR3 extends over 17 amino acids. The CDR3 reads CASSQRGGRGYQETQYF.

The chain recombines TRBV29-1 with TRBJ1-3. The CDR3 length is 11 residues. In germline, CDR1 is SQVTM, CDR2 ANQGSEA. The CDR3 is CSVDTGTAIYF.

The CDR3 loop is CASSYRAVRDIQYF. This chain links TRBV6-5 with TRBJ2-4; TCRdb calls TRBD2, which cannot be checked without DNA. CDR3 length: 14 amino acids. CDR1 and CDR2 from the germline V gene are MNHEY and SVGAGI.

V gene TRBV5-1 combines with J gene TRBJ2-5; the D call of TRBD2 rests on TCRdb alone, since no DNA is present to check it. The CDR3 runs 14 residues. Germline V CDR1 and CDR2: SGHRS, YFSETQ. The CDR3 sequence: CASSQRAEQETQYF.

The chain employs TRBV12-3 or TRBV12-4 and TRBJ1-1. The CDR3 sequence is 16 residues long. The CDR3 region is CASSLAAAGRPTEAFF.

V is TRBV10-3 and J is TRBJ2-3; TCRdb calls TRBD2, which cannot be checked without DNA. The CDR3 is made up of 18 amino acids. CDR1 and CDR2 (germline): ENHRY, SYGVKD. This CDR3 is CAISESAAAGGYTDTQYF.

Here the CDR3 reads CASSLNKNIQYF. The V call is TRBV7-2, the J call TRBJ2-4. The CDR3 runs to 12 residues. CDR1 and CDR2 (germline): SGHTA, FQGNSA.

CDR3: CASSLAGGTKQYF. The J gene is TRBJ2-7, the V gene TRBV7-2; TCRdb selects TRBD2, and the lack of DNA leaves this call unchecked. Germline V gene data show CDR1 as SGHTA and CDR2 as FQGNSA. The CDR3 loop spans 13 amino acids.

CDR3 sequence: CASSARTSLSSSEQFF. The chain combines TRBV7-2 with TRBJ2-1; the TCRdb D gene call, TRBD2, has no DNA to confirm it. The CDR3 is made up of 16 amino acids. Per the germline V gene, CDR1 is SGHTA and CDR2 is FQGNSA.

V gene TRBV19 combines with J gene TRBJ2-3; TCRdb names TRBD2, which stays unverified in the absence of DNA. Germline-derived CDR1 and CDR2 are LNHDA and SQIVND (reference sequence). The CDR3 sequence is 16 residues long. The CDR3 sequence is CASSILEGAGEDTQYF.

The chain uses TRBV12-3 or TRBV12-4 and TRBJ2-1. This CDR3 has 16 amino acids. CDR3 sequence reads: CASSLGTHSSYNEQFF.

Here the CDR3 reads CASSLVGWTSYNEQFF. The V call is TRBV7-8, the J call TRBJ2-1. The CDR3 covers 16 residues. Per germline, CDR1 SGHVS and CDR2 FQNEAQ.

The V gene is TRBV24-1, the J gene TRBJ2-1. Per germline, CDR1 KGHDR and CDR2 SFDVKD. The CDR3 has 14 residues. This CDR3 reads CATSDLRNKNEQFF.

V is TRBV7-6 and J is TRBJ2-5. Per the germline V gene, CDR1 is SGHVS and CDR2 is FNYEAQ. The CDR3 totals 13 residues. CDR3 in amino acids: CASSLWPQETQYF.

The chain links TRBV20-1 to TRBJ2-3; TCRdb's assignment of TRBD1 cannot be checked, as there is no DNA. CDR3 size: 11 residues. Germline V gene lookup returns CDR1 DFQATT and CDR2 SNEGSKA (reference sequence). CDR3 in amino acids: CSLGVTDTQYF.

The rearrangement joins TRBV3-1 to TRBJ2-1; with no DNA, the TCRdb D assignment of TRBD2 cannot be verified. CDR1 LGHDT and CDR2 YNNKEL come from the germline V gene (reference sequence). CDR3 length: 13 amino acids. CDR3: CASAEEGLAVQFF.